The 19 T cell receptor beta chains reported below all come from one sample, sequenced in a study of T-cell reconstitution after alpha-beta-depleted transplantation in children. Unique molecular identifiers featured in how the TCRbeta library was prepared. A single record per CDR3 protein comes from TCRdb applying MiXCR to the PCR reads. The table lists around 180,000 distinct CDR3 sequences, over 8.5% of them singletons. The sequences come from PBMCs, collected before TCRalphabeta/CD19-depleted stem cell transplant. The source is a boy aged 2 to 10 with acute myeloid leukemia, due to receive a stem cell transplant.

This chain uses TRBV6-1 with TRBJ1-1; possibly TRBD1 for D (5 bases). Germline V gives CDR1 MNHNS, CDR2 SASEGT. CDR3 size: 14 residues. Trimming pared 5 bases from V and 0 bases from J, leaving 10 bases between. CDR3 loop: CASSTTDMNTEAFF. Written as DNA, the CDR3 is TGTGCCAGCAGTACGACGGACATGAACACTGAAGCTTTCTTT.

This clonotype came up many times. The J gene is TRBJ2-2, the V gene TRBV5-4; TRBD2 matches at 7 bases. The CDR3 sequence is 15 residues long. J lost 2 bases, V lost 5 bases, and 6 bases had no gene match. The germline gives CDR1 SGHNT, CDR2 YYREEE (reference sequence). CDR3 protein: CASRALADNTGELFF. The DNA of the CDR3 is TGTGCCAGCAGAGCTCTAGCGGATAACACCGGGGAGCTGTTTTTT.

This clonotype was detected many times. The CDR3 region is CASSPTLAGEETQYF. Here the CDR3 DNA reads TGTGCCAGCTCCCCCACTCTAGCGGGAGAAGAGACCCAGTACTTC. The chain is built from TRBV18 and TRBJ2-5; 10 positions agree with TRBD2. This CDR3 region has 15 residues. The V and J ends lost 6 bases and 3 bases, in that order; junction bases with no gene match: 7. Germline V lookup: CDR1 KGHSH, CDR2 LQKENI.

V usage is TRBV3-1 and J usage is TRBJ2-1, with no clear D. CDR1 and CDR2 (germline): LGHDT, YNNKEL (reference sequence). The V and J ends lost 1 base and 12 bases respectively, with 19 bases between them. The CDR3 loop spans 15 amino acids. CDR3 bases: TGTGCCAGCAGCCAAGGGAGTGGCTCCTACCATGGGCAGTTCTTC. Translating it yields CASSQGSGSYHGQFF.

This clonotype was observed at least ten times. The chain combines TRBV20-1 with TRBJ2-5; D unclear. Germline lookup yields CDR1 DFQATT and CDR2 SNEGSKA (reference sequence). The CDR3 has 10 amino acids. The V and J ends lost 7 bases and 4 bases respectively, with 7 bases between them. The CDR3 DNA reads TGCAGTGGGAGTGGAGAGACCCAGTACTTC. Protein sequence: CSGSGETQYF.

This clonotype was observed at least ten times. The V call is TRBV20-1, the J call TRBJ2-1; TRBD1 aligns across 7 bases. Germline loops: CDR1 DFQATT, CDR2 SNEGSKA (reference sequence). There are 12 residues in the CDR3. After removal of 5 bases from V and 8 bases from J, the junction contained 6 bases not matched to a gene. In DNA form, the CDR3 reads TGCAGTGCTTACAGGACAGGCTATGAGCAGTTCTTC. The encoded protein is CSAYRTGYEQFF.

This clonotype was recorded many times. The chain combines TRBV20-1 with TRBJ1-2, with D uncertain. Trimming took off 6 bases at V and 3 bases at J, with 11 bases between the two ends. In germline, CDR1 is DFQATT, CDR2 SNEGSKA (reference sequence). The CDR3 has 12 residues. The CDR3 sequence is CSAARYDYGYTF. In nucleotides, the CDR3 is TGCAGTGCCGCAAGATACGACTATGGCTACACCTTC.

This clonotype has ten or more counts. Here the CDR3 DNA reads TGCGCCAGCAGCGGTCCTTTGTACCTCACGGCGGAAGCTTTCTTT. Translation gives CASSGPLYLTAEAFF. The gene calls are TRBV4-1 and TRBJ1-1; D is undetermined. Between the trimmed V and J ends, which lost 5 bases and 8 bases, there was a span of 21 bases. This CDR3 has 15 residues. Germline CDR1 and CDR2: MGHRA and YSYEKL.

This clonotype occurred many times. The rearrangement uses TRBV6-1 and TRBJ2-1; D not certain. The CDR3 totals 15 residues. The germline CDR1 and CDR2 sequences are MNHNS and SASEGT. Between the trimmed V and J ends, which lost 0 bases and 8 bases, there was a span of 14 bases. The CDR3 DNA is TGTGCCAGCAGTGAAGCCGGACGGGCGATGGATGAGCAGTTCTTC. This codes for CASSEAGRAMDEQFF.

In this sample, this clonotype turned up many times. The chain couples TRBV20-1 to TRBJ2-1; no clear D gene. Germline assignment: CDR1 DFQATT and CDR2 SNEGSKA (reference sequence). Trimming cost V 6 bases and J 8 bases, with 14 bases left between them. This CDR3 spans 12 amino acids. The CDR3 here is CSAPYQRDEQFF. The CDR3 DNA sequence: TGCAGTGCCCCCTATCAACGCGATGAGCAGTTCTTC.

The table lists this clonotype with a few counts. This rearrangement joins TRBV4-1 to TRBJ2-1, with TRBD2 matching over 14 bases. This CDR3 region has 19 residues. The ends lost 3 bases at V and 1 base at J; junction bases unmatched: 8. Germline V gene data show CDR1 as MGHRA and CDR2 as YSYEKL. The CDR3 nucleotides read TGCGCCAGCAGCCAGCGCCCGCGGACTAGCGGGAGGTCCTACAATGAGCAGTTCTTC. It codes for CASSQRPRTSGRSYNEQFF.

A word on this clonotype: A single base separates this from a much larger clone, so it may be a read error. The rearrangement joins TRBV20-1 to TRBJ1-2; possible D gene TRBD1, 6 bases. The CDR3 runs to 11 residues. Germline CDR1 is DFQATT and CDR2 is SNEGSKA (reference sequence). Here the CDR3 DNA reads TGCACTTCAACTAAAGGGGGAGGCTACACCTTC. Amino acids: CTSTKGGGYTF.

This clonotype was seen at least ten times. The chain uses TRBV5-1 and TRBJ2-1; 8 bases align to TRBD2. The CDR3 contains 15 residues. Germline V gives CDR1 SGHRS, CDR2 YFSETQ. Germline trimming cut 5 bases from V and 7 bases from J; bases unmatched to any gene: 11. DNA for the CDR3: TGCGCCAGCAGGGGAGGGCTAGCGGGCTCAAATGAGCAGTTCTTC. Protein product: CASRGGLAGSNEQFF. The variable domain in full, with the rest retrieved from reference TRBV5-1 and TRBJ2-1, is KAGVTQTPRYLIKTRGQQVTLSCSPISGHRSVSWYQQTPGQGLQFLFEYFSETQRNKGNFPGRFSGRQFSNSRSEMNVSTLELGDSALYLCASRGGLAGSNEQFFGPGTRLTVL.

This clonotype was recorded many times. The chain carries TRBV5-1 and TRBJ1-2; TRBD1 matches 10 bases. The length of the CDR3 is 13 residues. The germline V gene has CDR1 SGHRS and CDR2 YFSETQ. Losses at the gene ends were 5 bases for V and 4 bases for J; bases not matched to a gene: 2. Written as DNA, the CDR3 is TGCGCCAGCAGGGGACAGGGGTCCTATGGCTACACCTTC. It codes for CASRGQGSYGYTF. The variable domain in full, with the rest retrieved from reference TRBV5-1 and TRBJ1-2, is KAGVTQTPRYLIKTRGQQVTLSCSPISGHRSVSWYQQTPGQGLQFLFEYFSETQRNKGNFPGRFSGRQFSNSRSEMNVSTLELGDSALYLCASRGQGSYGYTFGSGTRLTVV.

This clonotype was counted at least ten times. The chain links TRBV20-1 to TRBJ1-2; 7 nucleotides match TRBD1. Germline V gene lookup returns CDR1 DFQATT and CDR2 SNEGSKA (reference sequence). J was trimmed by 5 bases and V by 5 bases; bases with no gene match: 8. The CDR3 is 13 residues long. The CDR3 sequence: CSASQGRGYGYTF. In nucleotides, the CDR3 is TGCAGTGCTTCACAGGGGCGGGGGTATGGCTACACCTTC.

The table lists this clonotype with many counts. The J gene is TRBJ2-1, the V gene TRBV7-9; 9 nucleotides match TRBD1. The CDR3 contains 16 residues. Germline V lookup: CDR1 SEHNR, CDR2 FQNEAQ (reference sequence). The V segment lost 4 bases and the J segment 11 bases; nucleotides outside the gene matches: 15. CDR3 region: CASSYTGTGYRWKQFF. The CDR3 nucleotides read TGTGCCAGCAGCTACACCGGGACAGGGTATCGCTGGAAGCAGTTCTTC.

This clonotype came up many times. The chain joins TRBV2 to TRBJ1-5; TRBD1 matches at 7 bases. The CDR3 runs to 14 residues. The germline gives CDR1 SNHLY, CDR2 FYNNEI. J lost 8 bases, V lost 6 bases, and 10 bases had no gene match. CDR3 protein: CASSATGVLEPQHF. The CDR3 nucleotides are TGTGCCAGCAGCGCAACAGGGGTACTAGAGCCCCAGCATTTT.

This clonotype was counted at least ten times. The chain joins TRBV7-8 to TRBJ2-1; no clear D gene. The germline gives CDR1 SGHVS, CDR2 FQNEAQ. Trimming removed 4 bases at V and 4 bases at J, with 8 bases between. The CDR3 loop spans 13 amino acids. The CDR3 region has the DNA TGTGCCAGCAGCTCTCTGACTTACAATGAGCAGTTCTTC. It is translated as CASSSLTYNEQFF.

This clonotype was counted at least ten times. The genes are TRBV6-5 and TRBJ1-3; D unclear. The germline gives CDR1 MNHEY, CDR2 SVGAGI. The CDR3 length is 16 residues. Between the trimmed V and J ends, which lost 2 bases and 0 bases, there was a span of 11 bases. CDR3 sequence: CASSYRSDISGNTIYF. CDR3 nucleotide sequence: TGTGCCAGCAGTTACCGATCAGACATCTCTGGAAACACCATATATTTT.